This record looks at one TCR beta chain sequence and its context. As yet, its antigen is unknown. The data originate from a study of T cells in tuberculosis. Whole-study findings and limits: Active tuberculosis cases were adults; controls were adolescents. Smaller distances to GMM-specific TCRs suggested their expansion in active tuberculosis. A GMM-specific repertoire classifier reached roughly 90% accuracy, AUROC 0.85 to 0.95.

The assay was immunoSEQ multiplex PCR, and TCRdb's table has in-frame clones only and misses some. The data show about 34,000 clones, around 96% seen once. The V gene's germline CDR1 is GTSNPN and CDR2 SVGIG (reference sequence). Trimming took off 5 bases at V and 3 bases at J, with 11 bases between the two ends. The CDR3 loop spans 12 amino acids. This receptor was taken from a donor aged 10-29 years with latent tuberculosis or without tuberculosis infection. This chain uses TRBV30 with TRBJ2-7, with D perhaps TRBD2 (5 bases). Sequenced material: PBMCs. CDR3 DNA: TGTGCCTGGCGGATCGGGATCTACGAGCAGTACTTC. It codes for CAWRIGIYEQYF.